These 10 T cell receptor beta chains came from one sample sequenced in a study of patients and donors after allogeneic stem cell transplantation. TCRdb reprocessed the RT-PCR reads with MiXCR, giving one entry per CDR3 protein. The data contain some 150,000 distinct CDR3 sequences, about two fifths of them singletons. Material: blood, either unsorted or a sorted T cell fraction (not recorded which). The source is a human donor who was either an allogeneic HSCT recipient or a stem cell or donor lymphocyte infusion donor (not recorded which). It is not recorded whose cells these are; they may come from a transplant donor.

CDR3 residues: CASSSDRGRGETQYF. The CDR3 DNA follows: TGTGCCAGCAGCTCCGACAGGGGGCGAGGGGAGACCCAGTACTTC. This sequence joins TRBV12-3 or TRBV12-4 and TRBJ2-5, with 10 nucleotides matching TRBD1. After removal of 6 bases from V and 5 bases from J, the junction contained 9 bases not matched to a gene. The CDR3 spans 15 residues.

In its sample, this clonotype was seen a few times. This chain links TRBV12-3 or TRBV12-4 with TRBJ1-2; no definite D call. CDR3 length: 13 residues. With 7 bases removed from V and 4 bases from J, the gap between germline ends came to 13 bases. This CDR3 reads CASNSLTSYGYTF. The CDR3 coding sequence is TGTGCCAGCAACTCCTTAACCAGCTATGGCTACACCTTC.

V usage is TRBV18 and J usage is TRBJ2-5; TRBD2 matches at 8 bases. Germline assignment: CDR1 KGHSH and CDR2 LQKENI. V dropped 3 bases and J dropped 2; count of bases not matched to a gene: 5. The CDR3 has 15 residues. CDR3 DNA sequence: TGTGCCAGCTCACCGGAACTAGCGGAGCAAGAGACCCAGTACTTC. Its translation is CASSPELAEQETQYF. Drawing the rest from reference TRBV18 and TRBJ2-5, the complete variable domain is NAGVMQNPRHLVRRRGQEARLRCSPMKGHSHVYWYRQLPEEGLKFMVYLQKENIIDESGMPKERFSAEFPKEGPSILRIQQVVRGDSAAYFCASSPELAEQETQYFGPGTRLLVL.

This chain links TRBV20-1 with TRBJ1-1; TRBD1 is a possible D gene (6 bases). The V and J ends lost 1 base and 0 bases respectively, with 21 bases between them. This CDR3 region has 18 residues. Germline CDR1 is DFQATT and CDR2 is SNEGSKA (reference sequence). The CDR3 nucleotides are TGCAGTGCTAGAGGTGGGGAGAGGGGCAGGGGCTTGAACACTGAAGCTTTCTTT. The encoded protein is CSARGGERGRGLNTEAFF.

This clonotype was observed a few times. The chain combines TRBV12-3 or TRBV12-4 with TRBJ1-2, with D possibly TRBD1 on 6 matching bases. The V and J ends lost 5 bases and 3 bases respectively, with 16 bases between them. The CDR3 is 15 residues long. CDR3 in DNA: TGTGCCAGCAGTCCCCGGGAGGGGGGAGACTATGGCTACACCTTC. Residues: CASSPREGGDYGYTF.

This chain uses TRBV2 with TRBJ2-7; D call uncertain. CDR1 SNHLY and CDR2 FYNNEI come from the germline V gene. The V gene lost 5 bases and the J gene lost 0 bases, with 14 bases spanning the gap. The CDR3 has 15 residues. The CDR3 sequence: CASSWRRNPSYEQYV. CDR3 DNA: TGTGCCAGCAGTTGGCGGCGTAATCCCTCCTACGAGCAGTACGTC.

This clonotype turned up a few times. The chain carries TRBV4-2 and TRBJ1-2; D unclear. The V end was cut by 0 bases, the J end by 8 bases, with 19 bases between. Germline CDR1 and CDR2: LGHNA and YNFKEQ. The CDR3 loop spans 16 amino acids. CDR3 protein: CASSQEYLTEESGYTF. CDR3 nucleotides: TGTGCCAGCAGCCAAGAGTATTTGACGGAGGAGTCCGGCTACACCTTC.

This clonotype has just a few counts. The gene calls are TRBV6-6 and TRBJ1-5; unclear D gene. Trimming cost V 2 bases and J 0 bases, with 8 bases left between them. The CDR3 is 15 amino acids. Germline assignment: CDR1 MNHNY and CDR2 SVGAGI (reference sequence). This CDR3 reads CASSYLRNSNQPQHF. As DNA, the CDR3 is TGTGCCAGCAGTTACCTGCGGAATAGCAATCAGCCCCAGCATTTT.

The chain has TRBV7-6 and TRBJ2-2; either TRBD1 or TRBD2 may fit D (6 bases each). V lost 0 bases and J 4 bases, leaving 12 bases between the germline ends. Germline-derived CDR1 and CDR2 are SGHVS and FNYEAQ. This CDR3 spans 16 amino acids. In nucleotides, the CDR3 is TGTGCCAGCAGCTTAGCAGGGGGGCTAAGCACCGGGGAGCTGTTTTTT. Protein sequence: CASSLAGGLSTGELFF. Using reference TRBV7-6 and TRBJ2-2 for the parts outside the CDR3, the full variable domain is GAGVSQSPRYKVTKRGQDVALRCDPISGHVSLYWYRQALGQGPEFLTYFNYEAQQDKSGLPNDRFSAERPEGSISTLTIQRTEQRDSAMYRCASSLAGGLSTGELFFGEGSRLTVL.

V and J are TRBV20-1 and TRBJ2-3; D unresolved. The ends were cut back, 1 base at V and 3 bases at J, with 17 bases in the middle. Per germline, CDR1 DFQATT and CDR2 SNEGSKA (reference sequence). The CDR3 length is 16 residues. The CDR3 DNA follows: TGCAGTGCTAGAGGGGTGGCCACAGCCCGAACAGATACGCAGTATTTT. As protein: CSARGVATARTDTQYF.